One and the same sample provided the 29 T cell receptor beta chains below, sequenced in a study of spatial heterogeneity in lung cancer. Study-wide findings and caveats: Mutation counts in tumors were tracked by counts of expanded intratumoral alpha and beta TCRs.

Each CDR3 protein is one row after TCRdb ran MiXCR on the 5' RACE reads. This sample yields roughly 4,400 distinct CDR3 sequences, of which 8.4% are seen a single time; roughly a sixth belongs to the top ten. No antigens are known for them. Indicated time point: sample taken at primary tumor resection. The material was lung tumor tissue, obtained at surgery. The receptors were sampled from a female donor with early-stage non-small cell lung cancer.

This clonotype appeared a few times. The rearrangement links TRBV30 to TRBJ1-3; no clear D. Trimming stripped 2 bases from V and 2 bases from J, with 10 bases between. Germline CDR1 and CDR2: GTSNPN and SVGIG (reference sequence). This CDR3 has 14 residues. As DNA, the CDR3 is TGTGCCTGGAGTCAAACTCGGGCTGGAAACACCATATATTTT. Translation: CAWSQTRAGNTIYF. Based on the CDR3 plus reference TRBV30 and TRBJ1-3, the full variable domain is SQTIHQWPATLVQPVGSPLSLECTVEGTSNPNLYWYRQAAGRGLQLLFYSVGIGQISSEVPQNLSASRPQDRQFILSSKKLLLSDSGFYLCAWSQTRAGNTIYFGEGSWLTVV.

The chain combines TRBV4-3 with TRBJ1-4; 9 bases agree with TRBD1. Germline lookup yields CDR1 LGHNA and CDR2 YSLEER. This CDR3 has 16 residues. Trimming cost V 1 base and J 5 bases; bases outside gene matches: 5. The CDR3 spells CASSQGVQGANEKLFF. CDR3 bases: TGCGCCAGCAGCCAAGGGGTACAGGGGGCGAATGAAAAACTGTTTTTT.

Within the sample, this clonotype is medium-sized. V and J are TRBV9 and TRBJ2-2; D perhaps matches TRBD2 (5 bases). The CDR3 has 16 amino acids. V lost 0 bases and J lost 2, with 11 bases in between. Per the germline V gene, CDR1 is SGDLS and CDR2 is YYNGEE. The chain's CDR3 is CASSVGAGANTGELFF. CDR3 in DNA: TGTGCCAGCAGCGTAGGGGCGGGCGCTAACACCGGGGAGCTGTTTTTT.

There are a few counts of this clonotype. This chain uses TRBV11-1 with TRBJ1-1, with D uncertain. The CDR3 is 12 residues long. The V gene lost 5 bases and the J gene lost 5 bases, with 9 bases spanning the gap. CDR1 and CDR2 (germline): SGHAT, FQDESV (reference sequence). CDR3 amino acids: CASSQDTTEAFF. The CDR3 region has the DNA TGTGCCAGCAGCCAAGATACGACTGAAGCTTTCTTT.

This clonotype appeared a few times. The rearrangement joins TRBV18 to TRBJ2-7, with 7 bases matching TRBD1. The length of the CDR3 is 15 residues. V trimming: 0 bases; J trimming: 5 bases; junction bases outside the gene matches: 7. CDR1 is KGHSH, CDR2 LQKENI, per germline. Here the CDR3 reads CASSPPLTGMHEQYF. The CDR3 DNA sequence: TGTGCCAGCTCACCACCTTTGACAGGGATGCACGAGCAGTACTTC.

This clonotype counts as medium-sized. The chain couples TRBV29-1 to TRBJ2-3, with 7 bases matching TRBD1. Germline assignment: CDR1 SQVTM and CDR2 ANQGSEA. CDR3 length: 14 amino acids. V dropped 5 bases and J dropped 1; count of bases not matched to a gene: 6. DNA for the CDR3: TGCAGCGTTCTGAGACAGGGCCGCACAGATACGCAGTATTTT. Protein sequence: CSVLRQGRTDTQYF.

This clonotype ranks as hyperexpanded. The chain combines TRBV6-2 or TRBV6-3 with TRBJ2-7; 11 bases agree with TRBD2. CDR1 MNHEY and CDR2 SVGEGT come from the germline V gene. The J segment lost 0 bases and the V segment lost 5 bases, leaving 3 bases of the junction unmatched. The CDR3 has 15 amino acids. The CDR3 DNA reads as TGTGCCAGCAGTGAGGGACTAGCGGACTCCTACGAGCAGTACTTC. Translating gives CASSEGLADSYEQYF.

In its sample, this clonotype ranks as medium-sized. CDR3 loop: CAWSVMDFYGYTF. The CDR3 bases are TGTGCCTGGAGTGTGATGGATTTCTATGGCTACACCTTC. This chain uses TRBV30 with TRBJ1-2; D gene uncertain. Germline V gene lookup returns CDR1 GTSNPN and CDR2 SVGIG (reference sequence). The CDR3 is 13 residues long. V was shortened by 0 bases and J by 4 bases, with 9 bases between the two germline ends.

The V gene is TRBV11-2, the J gene TRBJ1-2, with TRBD1 identical over 7 bases. Germline CDR1 is SGHAT and CDR2 is FQNNGV. CDR3 length: 15 amino acids. With V trimmed by 5 bases and J by 1 base, 7 bases remained unmatched. CDR3 sequence reads: CASSPRDSVNYGYTF. DNA of the CDR3: TGTGCCAGCAGCCCCCGGGACAGCGTTAACTATGGCTACACCTTC.

By sample share, this clonotype is medium-sized. The junction departs from the called germline gene at one end, perhaps through a read error. This chain connects TRBV12-3 or TRBV12-4 to TRBJ2-3, with D perhaps TRBD1 or TRBD2 (6 bases each). The CDR3 has 18 amino acids. CDR3 nucleotide sequence: TGTGCCAGCAGCTTAGTCCCGTGGGGGGCGCGGAGCACAGATACGCAGTATTTT. Its protein product is CASSLVPWGARSTDTQYF.

Relative to its sample, this clonotype is medium-sized. The V call is TRBV30, the J call TRBJ1-1; a possible D gene is TRBD1 (5 bases). Per germline, CDR1 GTSNPN and CDR2 SVGIG (reference sequence). This CDR3 is 15 amino acids long. The V end was cut by 7 bases, the J end by 1 base, with 19 bases between. The CDR3 spells CASALPPDKNTEAFF. CDR3 coding DNA: TGTGCCTCAGCCCTACCTCCGGACAAGAACACTGAAGCTTTCTTT.

The rearrangement links TRBV11-2 to TRBJ2-3; perhaps D is TRBD1 or TRBD2 (5 bases each). V was clipped by 1 base and J by 5 bases, with 13 bases between them. CDR3 length: 15 residues. Germline V gene lookup returns CDR1 SGHAT and CDR2 FQNNGV. The CDR3: CASSLGLGAGDTQYF. The CDR3 bases are TGTGCCAGCAGCTTAGGTTTAGGGGCGGGAGATACGCAGTATTTT.

By share, this clonotype ranks as medium-sized. The chain couples TRBV6-4 to TRBJ2-7; D not certain. Trimming stripped 7 bases from V and 4 bases from J, with 2 bases between. This CDR3 region has 9 residues. CDR1 is MRHNA, CDR2 SNTAGT, per germline. The CDR3 spells CASIYEQYF. CDR3 nucleotides: TGTGCCAGCATTTACGAGCAGTACTTC.

This clonotype was counted only a few times. This sequence joins TRBV10-2 and TRBJ2-5, with a possible D match to TRBD2 (5 bases). Looked up from germline, CDR1 is WSHSY and CDR2 is SAAADI. V was cut by 6 bases and J by 7 bases, with 15 bases left in between. The CDR3 is 13 amino acids. The CDR3 bases are TGCGCCAGCAGCCCCAGAGGTCGGGGGACCCAGTACTTC. It encodes CASSPRGRGTQYF.

Judged by abundance, this clonotype is large. This rearrangement joins TRBV7-6 to TRBJ1-4, with D possibly TRBD1 on 5 matching bases. The CDR3 has 16 residues. Per the germline V gene, CDR1 is SGHVS and CDR2 is FNYEAQ. V was cut by 5 bases and J by 0 bases, with 13 bases left in between. CDR3 residues: CASSAYTGATNEKLFF. CDR3 in DNA: TGTGCCAGCAGCGCCTATACAGGTGCAACTAATGAAAAACTGTTTTTT. The complete variable domain, with remaining parts taken from reference TRBV7-6 and TRBJ1-4, reads GAGVSQSPRYKVTKRGQDVALRCDPISGHVSLYWYRQALGQGPEFLTYFNYEAQQDKSGLPNDRFSAERPEGSISTLTIQRTEQRDSAMYRCASSAYTGATNEKLFFGSGTQLSVL.

The chain employs TRBV11-2 and TRBJ2-5; D is unclear. Germline V CDR1 and CDR2: SGHAT, FQNNGV. V lost 2 bases and J lost 5, with 12 bases in between. The CDR3 has 14 amino acids. CDR3 in DNA: TGTGCCAGCAGCTTACCGACTGGCCCGGAGACCCAGTACTTC. As protein: CASSLPTGPETQYF.

By sample fraction, this clonotype is medium-sized (0.01 to 0.1%). The J gene is TRBJ2-5, the V gene TRBV9, with D unresolved. Germline V gene data show CDR1 as SGDLS and CDR2 as YYNGEE. This CDR3 has 14 amino acids. Trimming left V 2 bases short and J 5 bases short, with 13 bases between. The CDR3 sequence is CASSVGQAGETQYF. As DNA, the CDR3 is TGTGCCAGCAGCGTCGGCCAGGCCGGGGAGACCCAGTACTTC.

This clonotype is labeled medium-sized (0.01 to 0.1%). CDR3 in amino acids: CASSGDNYGYTF. The CDR3 DNA sequence: TGCGCCAGCTCAGGGGACAACTATGGCTACACCTTC. The chain links TRBV5-1 to TRBJ1-2, with D perhaps matching TRBD1 (6 bases). Germline V gene sequence: CDR1 SGHRS, CDR2 YFSETQ. The length of the CDR3 is 12 residues. The V and J ends lost 7 bases and 2 bases respectively, with 9 bases between them.

This sequence joins TRBV29-1 and TRBJ2-1; TRBD1 might be the D (5 bases). V lost 1 base to trimming and J lost 0 bases, with 16 bases between them. The germline V gene has CDR1 SQVTM and CDR2 ANQGSEA. The CDR3 has 17 amino acids. As DNA, the CDR3 is TGCAGCGTTGAAGGTGGTAGGGGCAGGAGCTCCTACAATGAGCAGTTCTTC. Translation gives CSVEGGRGRSSYNEQFF.

This clonotype ranks as medium-sized. The V call is TRBV20-1, the J call TRBJ1-2; TRBD1 matches at 7 bases. Germline loops: CDR1 DFQATT, CDR2 SNEGSKA (reference sequence). The CDR3 runs to 16 residues. After removal of 3 bases from V and 0 bases from J, the junction contained 10 bases not matched to a gene. The CDR3 region has the DNA TGCAGTGCTAGGAACAGCCGGGACAGCCCTAACTATGGCTACACCTTC. Protein product: CSARNSRDSPNYGYTF.

By share, this clonotype counts as medium-sized. The chain links TRBV29-1 to TRBJ1-2; D remains unclear. This CDR3 contains 14 residues. The V gene lost 3 bases and the J gene lost 2 bases, with 13 bases spanning the gap. The germline V gene encodes CDR1 SQVTM and CDR2 ANQGSEA. The CDR3 bases are TGCAGCGTTGAGATAGGGCGGGCGAACTATGGCTACACCTTC. Protein sequence: CSVEIGRANYGYTF.

This clonotype was found a few times. The CDR3 reads CASSVDSYNSPLHF. CDR3 DNA sequence: TGTGCCAGCAGCGTAGACAGCTATAATTCACCCCTCCACTTT. This chain connects TRBV9 to TRBJ1-6; D is undetermined. In germline, CDR1 is SGDLS, CDR2 YYNGEE. Trimming stripped 0 bases from V and 3 bases from J, with 4 bases between. The length of the CDR3 is 14 residues.

V is TRBV24-1 and J is TRBJ2-1, with a possible D match to TRBD2 (5 bases). Germline V gene sequence: CDR1 KGHDR, CDR2 SFDVKD. V lost 2 bases and J 4 bases, leaving 11 bases between the germline ends. The CDR3 covers 15 residues. CDR3 sequence (DNA): TGTGCCACCAGTGATTCGAGGACTGGATACAATGAGCAGTTCTTC. It encodes CATSDSRTGYNEQFF.

This clonotype was seen a few times. V and J are TRBV28 and TRBJ2-3, with 9 positions matching TRBD1. The V gene's germline CDR1 is MDHEN and CDR2 SYDVKM. The CDR3 has 14 residues. With V trimmed by 5 bases and J by 6 bases, 6 bases remained unmatched. The CDR3 sequence is CASSGTGSADTQYF. The CDR3 DNA reads as TGTGCCAGCAGTGGGACAGGGTCCGCGGATACGCAGTATTTT. Variable domain in full (rest from reference TRBV28 and TRBJ2-3): DVKVTQSSRYLVKRTGEKVFLECVQDMDHENMFWYRQDPGLGLRLIYFSYDVKMKEKGDIPEGYSVSREKKERFSLILESASTNQTSMYLCASSGTGSADTQYFGPGTRLTVL.

This clonotype is judged medium-sized. The chain carries TRBV28 and TRBJ2-7; no reliable D call. Germline lookup yields CDR1 MDHEN and CDR2 SYDVKM. This CDR3 is 12 amino acids long. The germline V and J ends were trimmed by 6 bases and 6 bases, with 12 bases remaining between them. In DNA form, the CDR3 reads TGTGCCAGCAGCCGCCTCCTGTCCGAGCAGTACTTC. Protein: CASSRLLSEQYF.

The chain uses TRBV18 and TRBJ1-1; 7 nucleotides agree with TRBD1. Unmatched junction bases numbered 2, after V lost 3 bases and J lost 1 base. The V gene's germline CDR1 is KGHSH and CDR2 LQKENI. The CDR3 consists of 14 residues. The CDR3 sequence: CASSPGQRNTEAFF. The CDR3 coding sequence is TGTGCCAGCTCACCGGGACAGAGGAACACTGAAGCTTTCTTT.

This clonotype is labeled as medium-sized (0.01 to 0.1%). V is TRBV7-2 and J is TRBJ1-4, with 7 positions matching TRBD1. Trimming took 8 bases from V and 8 from J; bases not matched to a gene: 8. This CDR3 has 13 residues. Per the germline V gene, CDR1 is SGHTA and CDR2 is FQGNSA. The CDR3 spells CASEDRVKEKLFF. In DNA, the CDR3 is TGTGCCAGCGAAGACAGGGTGAAAGAAAAACTGTTTTTT.

This clonotype was counted many times. The chain recombines TRBV18 with TRBJ2-7, with TRBD1 identical over 11 bases. In germline, CDR1 is KGHSH, CDR2 LQKENI. Trimming took 1 base from V and 6 from J; bases not matched to a gene: 5. The CDR3 loop spans 15 amino acids. The CDR3 protein is CASSPHRTGGVEQYF. The DNA for the CDR3 is TGTGCCAGCTCACCACATCGGACAGGGGGCGTCGAGCAGTACTTC.

This clonotype was seen at least ten times. The chain is built from TRBV4-1 and TRBJ2-6, with TRBD1 as a possible D gene (6 bases). The CDR3 runs 21 residues. V lost 0 bases and J 2 bases, leaving 23 bases between the germline ends. Germline CDR1 MGHRA, CDR2 YSYEKL. CDR3 region: CASSQDKEGTLGWAGANVLTF. The CDR3, as DNA: TGCGCCAGCAGCCAAGATAAGGAAGGGACACTTGGTTGGGCTGGGGCCAACGTCCTGACTTTC.